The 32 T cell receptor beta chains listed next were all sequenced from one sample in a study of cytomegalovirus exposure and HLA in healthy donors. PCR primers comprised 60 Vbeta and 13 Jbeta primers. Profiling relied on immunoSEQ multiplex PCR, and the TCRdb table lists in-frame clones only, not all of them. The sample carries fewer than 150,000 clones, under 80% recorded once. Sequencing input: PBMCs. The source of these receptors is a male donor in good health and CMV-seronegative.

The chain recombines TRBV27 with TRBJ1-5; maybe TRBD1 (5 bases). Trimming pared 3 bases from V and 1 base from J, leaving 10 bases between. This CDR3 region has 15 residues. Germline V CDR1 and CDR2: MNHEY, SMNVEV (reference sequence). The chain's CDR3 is CASSLGGVSNQPQHF. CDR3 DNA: TGTGCCAGCAGTTTGGGAGGGGTAAGCAATCAGCCCCAGCATTTT.

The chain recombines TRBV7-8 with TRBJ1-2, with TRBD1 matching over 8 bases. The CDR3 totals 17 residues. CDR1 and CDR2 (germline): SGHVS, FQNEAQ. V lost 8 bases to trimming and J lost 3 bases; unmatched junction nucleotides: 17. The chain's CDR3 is CASRPIQGARIDYGYTF. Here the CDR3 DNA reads TGTGCCAGCCGCCCAATCCAGGGGGCGCGGATTGACTATGGCTACACCTTC.

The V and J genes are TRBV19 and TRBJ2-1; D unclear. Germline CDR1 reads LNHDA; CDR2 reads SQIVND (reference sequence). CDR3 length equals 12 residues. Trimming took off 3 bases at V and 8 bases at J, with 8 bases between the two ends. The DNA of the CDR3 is TGTGCCAGTAGTATTTCTCCCTATGAGCAGTTCTTC. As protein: CASSISPYEQFF.

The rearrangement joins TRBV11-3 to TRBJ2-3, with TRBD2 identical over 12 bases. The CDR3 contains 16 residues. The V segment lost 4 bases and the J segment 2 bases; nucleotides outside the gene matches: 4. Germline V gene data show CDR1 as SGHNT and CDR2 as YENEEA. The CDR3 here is CASSSSSGGDTDTQYF. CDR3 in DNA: TGTGCCAGCAGCTCGTCTAGCGGGGGGGACACAGATACGCAGTATTTT.

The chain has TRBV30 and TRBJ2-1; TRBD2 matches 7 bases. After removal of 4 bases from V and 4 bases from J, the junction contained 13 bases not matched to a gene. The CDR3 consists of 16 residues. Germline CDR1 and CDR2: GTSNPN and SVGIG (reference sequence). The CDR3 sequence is CAWNGGSPNYYNEQFF. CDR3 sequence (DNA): TGTGCCTGGAACGGGGGGTCCCCCAACTATTACAATGAGCAGTTCTTC.

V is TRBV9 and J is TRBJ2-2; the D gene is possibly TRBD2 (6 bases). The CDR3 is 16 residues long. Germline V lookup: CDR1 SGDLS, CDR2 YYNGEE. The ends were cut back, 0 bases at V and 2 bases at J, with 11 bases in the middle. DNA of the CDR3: TGTGCCAGCAGCGTAGGTGGAGGGGCCAACACCGGGGAGCTGTTTTTT. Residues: CASSVGGGANTGELFF.

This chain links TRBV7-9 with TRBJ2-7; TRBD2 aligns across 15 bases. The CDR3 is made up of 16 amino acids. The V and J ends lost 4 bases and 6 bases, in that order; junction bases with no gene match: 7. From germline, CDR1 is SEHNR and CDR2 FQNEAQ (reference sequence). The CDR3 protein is CASSSPGLAGGGEQYF. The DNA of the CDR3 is TGTGCCAGCAGCTCCCCGGGACTAGCGGGGGGCGGCGAGCAGTACTTC.

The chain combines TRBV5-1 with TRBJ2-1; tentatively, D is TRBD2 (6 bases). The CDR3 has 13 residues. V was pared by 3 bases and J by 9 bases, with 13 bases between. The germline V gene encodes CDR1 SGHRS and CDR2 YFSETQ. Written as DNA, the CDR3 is TGCGCCAGCAGCTCGGGTAGGACTACTGAGCAGTTCTTC. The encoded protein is CASSSGRTTEQFF.

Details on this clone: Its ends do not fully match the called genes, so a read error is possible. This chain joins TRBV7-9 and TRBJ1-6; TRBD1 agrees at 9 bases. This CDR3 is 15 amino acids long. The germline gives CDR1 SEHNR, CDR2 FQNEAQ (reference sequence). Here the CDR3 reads CSSRSPGQGNSPLHF. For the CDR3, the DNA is TGTTCCAGCAGGTCTCCGGGACAGGGTAATTCACCCCTCCACTTT.

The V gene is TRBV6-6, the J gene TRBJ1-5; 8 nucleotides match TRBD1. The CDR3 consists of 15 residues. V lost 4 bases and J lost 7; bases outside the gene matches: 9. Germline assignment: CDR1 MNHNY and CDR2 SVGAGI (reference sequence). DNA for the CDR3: TGTGCCAGCAGTTTATCAGGGGGCACAAGGCAGCCCCAGCATTTT. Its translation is CASSLSGGTRQPQHF.

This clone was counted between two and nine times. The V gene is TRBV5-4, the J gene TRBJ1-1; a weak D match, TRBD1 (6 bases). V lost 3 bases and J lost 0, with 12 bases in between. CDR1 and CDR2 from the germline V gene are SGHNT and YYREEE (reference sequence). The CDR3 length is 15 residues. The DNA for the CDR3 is TGTGCCAGCAGCTCGGGGGGGGCCCTGAACACTGAAGCTTTCTTT. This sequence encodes CASSSGGALNTEAFF.

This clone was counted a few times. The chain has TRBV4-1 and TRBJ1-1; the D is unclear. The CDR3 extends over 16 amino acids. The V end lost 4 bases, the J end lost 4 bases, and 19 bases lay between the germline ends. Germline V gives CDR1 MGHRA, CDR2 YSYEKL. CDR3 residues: CASSPDPLTPGTEAFF. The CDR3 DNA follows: TGCGCCAGCAGCCCAGATCCTTTAACCCCGGGCACTGAAGCTTTCTTT.

The DNA of the CDR3 is TGTGCCAGCAGCGTAGGGGGACAGGGGGCGCCTGGCTACACCTTC. It encodes CASSVGGQGAPGYTF. V gene TRBV9 combines with J gene TRBJ1-2; TRBD1 agrees at 12 bases. Germline V gives CDR1 SGDLS, CDR2 YYNGEE. V dropped 0 bases and J dropped 7; count of bases not matched to a gene: 4. The CDR3 contains 15 residues.

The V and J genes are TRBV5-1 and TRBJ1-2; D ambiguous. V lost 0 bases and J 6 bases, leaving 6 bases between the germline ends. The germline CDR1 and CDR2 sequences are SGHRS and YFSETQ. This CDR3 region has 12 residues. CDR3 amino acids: CASSLGQDGYTF. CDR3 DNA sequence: TGCGCCAGCAGCTTGGGACAAGATGGCTACACCTTC.

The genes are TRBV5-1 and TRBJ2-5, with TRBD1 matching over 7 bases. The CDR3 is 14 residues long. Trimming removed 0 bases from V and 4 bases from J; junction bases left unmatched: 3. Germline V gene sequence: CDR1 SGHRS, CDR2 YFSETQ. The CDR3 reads CASSLGQGRETQYF. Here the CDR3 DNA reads TGCGCCAGCAGCTTGGGACAGGGAAGAGAGACCCAGTACTTC.

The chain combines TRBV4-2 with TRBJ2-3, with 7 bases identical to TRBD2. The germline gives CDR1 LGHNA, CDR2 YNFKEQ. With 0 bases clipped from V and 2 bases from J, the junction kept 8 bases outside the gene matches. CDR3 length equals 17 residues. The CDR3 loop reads CASSQEIGGGPTDTQYF. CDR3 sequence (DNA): TGTGCCAGCAGCCAAGAAATCGGCGGGGGACCCACAGATACGCAGTATTTT.

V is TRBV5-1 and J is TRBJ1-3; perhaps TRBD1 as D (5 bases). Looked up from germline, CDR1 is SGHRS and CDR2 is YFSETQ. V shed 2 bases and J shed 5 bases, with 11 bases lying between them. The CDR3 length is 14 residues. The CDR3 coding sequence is TGCGCCAGCAGCTTAGGAAGGGGAAGAAACACCATATATTTT. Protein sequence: CASSLGRGRNTIYF.

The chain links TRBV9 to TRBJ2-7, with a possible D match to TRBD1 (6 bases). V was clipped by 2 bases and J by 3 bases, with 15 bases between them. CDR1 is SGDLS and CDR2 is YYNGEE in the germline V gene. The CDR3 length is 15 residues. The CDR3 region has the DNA TGTGCCAGCAGCGTGGGGGTCGACAGGATCTACGAGCAGTACTTC. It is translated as CASSVGVDRIYEQYF.

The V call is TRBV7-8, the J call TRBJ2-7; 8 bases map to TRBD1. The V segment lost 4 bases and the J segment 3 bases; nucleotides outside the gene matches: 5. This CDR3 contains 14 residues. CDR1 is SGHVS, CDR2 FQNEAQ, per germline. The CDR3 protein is CASSSSGTGYEQYF. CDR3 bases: TGTGCCAGCAGCTCATCCGGGACAGGCTACGAGCAGTACTTC. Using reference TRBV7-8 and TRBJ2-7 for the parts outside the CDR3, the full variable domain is GAGVSQSPRYKVAKRGQDVALRCDPISGHVSLFWYQQALGQGPEFLTYFQNEAQLDKSGLPSDRFFAERPEGSVSTLKIQRTQQEDSAVYLCASSSSGTGYEQYFGPGTRLTVT.

CDR3 bases: TGTGCCAGCAGCCCAACAGAACCGGGACAGGGGTTCTATGAGCAGTTCTTC. This codes for CASSPTEPGQGFYEQFF. The genes are TRBV5-6 and TRBJ2-1, with 10 positions matching TRBD1. V shed 4 bases and J 8 bases; nucleotides not matched to a gene: 15. CDR3 length: 17 amino acids. Germline loops: CDR1 SGHDT, CDR2 YYEEEE.

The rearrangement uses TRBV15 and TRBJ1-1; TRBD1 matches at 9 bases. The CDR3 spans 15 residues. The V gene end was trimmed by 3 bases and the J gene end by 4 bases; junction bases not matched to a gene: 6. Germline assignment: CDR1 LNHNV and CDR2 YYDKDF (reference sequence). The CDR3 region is CATSSGDRGGTEAFF. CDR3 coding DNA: TGTGCCACCAGCAGTGGAGACAGGGGGGGCACTGAAGCTTTCTTT.

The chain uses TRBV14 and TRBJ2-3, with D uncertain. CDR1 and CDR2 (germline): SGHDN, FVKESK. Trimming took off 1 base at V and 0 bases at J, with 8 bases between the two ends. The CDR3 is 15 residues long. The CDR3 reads CASSQGAGSTDTQYF. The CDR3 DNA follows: TGTGCCAGCAGCCAAGGGGCCGGAAGCACAGATACGCAGTATTTT.

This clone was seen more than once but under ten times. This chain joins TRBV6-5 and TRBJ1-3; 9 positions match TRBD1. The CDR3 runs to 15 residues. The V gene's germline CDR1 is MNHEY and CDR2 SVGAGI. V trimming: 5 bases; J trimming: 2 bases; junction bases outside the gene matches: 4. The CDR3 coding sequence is TGTGCCAGCAGTCCCGGGACAGGGACTGGAAACACCATATATTTT. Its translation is CASSPGTGTGNTIYF.

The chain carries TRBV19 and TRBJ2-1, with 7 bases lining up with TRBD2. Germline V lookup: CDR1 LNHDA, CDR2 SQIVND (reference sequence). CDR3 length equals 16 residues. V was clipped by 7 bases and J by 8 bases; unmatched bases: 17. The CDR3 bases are TGTGCCAGTAACGACGGACGGCGCGGGAGAACGGATGAGCAGTTCTTC. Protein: CASNDGRRGRTDEQFF.

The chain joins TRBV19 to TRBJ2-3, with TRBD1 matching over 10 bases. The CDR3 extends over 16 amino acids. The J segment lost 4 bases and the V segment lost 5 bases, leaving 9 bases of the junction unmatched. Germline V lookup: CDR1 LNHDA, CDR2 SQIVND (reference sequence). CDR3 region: CASSPIDRGLADTQYF. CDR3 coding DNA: TGTGCCAGTAGTCCCATAGACAGGGGGCTAGCAGATACGCAGTATTTT.

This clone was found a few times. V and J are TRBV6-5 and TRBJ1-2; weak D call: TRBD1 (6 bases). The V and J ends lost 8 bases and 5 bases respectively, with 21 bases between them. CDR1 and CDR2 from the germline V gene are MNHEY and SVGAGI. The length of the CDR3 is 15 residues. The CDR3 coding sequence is TGTGCCAGCTACCGAAACAGGGACGTCAAATATGGCTACACCTTC. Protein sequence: CASYRNRDVKYGYTF.

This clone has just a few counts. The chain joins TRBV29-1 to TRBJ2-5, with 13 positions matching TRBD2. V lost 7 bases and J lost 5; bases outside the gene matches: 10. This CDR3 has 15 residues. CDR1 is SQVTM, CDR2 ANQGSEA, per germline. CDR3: CSALPTSGRQETQYF. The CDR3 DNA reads TGCAGCGCTCTGCCGACTAGCGGGAGGCAGGAGACCCAGTACTTC.

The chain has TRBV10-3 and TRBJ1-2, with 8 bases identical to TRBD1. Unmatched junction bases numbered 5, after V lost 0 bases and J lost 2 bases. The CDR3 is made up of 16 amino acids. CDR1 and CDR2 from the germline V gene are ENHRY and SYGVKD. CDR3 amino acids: CAISESTGALNYGYTF. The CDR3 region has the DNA TGTGCCATCAGTGAGTCGACAGGGGCCTTAAACTATGGCTACACCTTC.

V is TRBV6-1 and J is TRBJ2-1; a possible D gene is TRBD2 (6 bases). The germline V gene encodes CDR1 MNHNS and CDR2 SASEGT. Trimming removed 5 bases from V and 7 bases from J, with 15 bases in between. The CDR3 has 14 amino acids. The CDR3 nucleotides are TGTGCCAGCAGTCCTCAGATCGGGAGAAATGAGCAGTTCTTC. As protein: CASSPQIGRNEQFF.

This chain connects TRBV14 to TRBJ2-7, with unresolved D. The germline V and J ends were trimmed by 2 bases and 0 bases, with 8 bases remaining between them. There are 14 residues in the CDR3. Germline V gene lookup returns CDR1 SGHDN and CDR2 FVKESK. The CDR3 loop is CASSQLGPSYEQYF. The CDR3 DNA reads TGTGCCAGCAGCCAACTGGGCCCCTCCTACGAGCAGTACTTC.

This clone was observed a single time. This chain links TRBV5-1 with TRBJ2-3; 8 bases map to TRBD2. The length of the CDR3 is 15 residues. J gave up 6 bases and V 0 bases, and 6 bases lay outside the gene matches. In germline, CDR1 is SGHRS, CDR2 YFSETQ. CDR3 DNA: TGCGCCAGCAGCTTGGCTATTAGCGGGGCTGATACGCAGTATTTT. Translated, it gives CASSLAISGADTQYF.

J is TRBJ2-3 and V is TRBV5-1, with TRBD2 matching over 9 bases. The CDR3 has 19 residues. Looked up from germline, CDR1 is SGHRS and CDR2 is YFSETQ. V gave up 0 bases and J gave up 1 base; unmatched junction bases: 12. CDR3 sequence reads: CASSLGYGTSKRGTDTQYF. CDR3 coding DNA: TGCGCCAGCAGCTTGGGTTACGGGACTAGCAAGAGAGGCACAGATACGCAGTATTTT.